Listed below are T cell receptor beta chains from one sample, sequenced in a study of blood T cell repertoires in COVID-19. Measured with immunoSEQ multiplex PCR; TCRdb has only the in-frame clones, and not every one. The repertoire includes roughly 250,000 clones, 70% to 90% of them detected once, and 0.95% to 1% sits in the top ten. The source material was peripheral blood. These receptors all come from a woman in her thirties or forties who had recovered from COVID-19. CDR3s include the opening cysteine and the closing phenylalanine or tryptophan. The order of the fields is V gene, clone size, D gene, J gene, CDR3 length, CDR3 DNA, CDR3 protein. A D gene is named only where the DNA matches it firmly. For some rows the clone size is stated as once, few or many, or as a class when expanded; others skip it.

TRBV23-1,NA,TRBD1,TRBJ1-2,14,TGCGCCAGCAGTCAATCCCCAGGGGGTGGTGGCTACACCTTC,CASSQSPGGGGYTF
TRBV12-3/TRBV12-4,NA,TRBD1,TRBJ1-4,13,TGTGCCAGCAGTTTGGGGACAGGGGTCAAACTGTTTTTT,CASSLGTGVKLFF
TRBV7-3,NA,NA,TRBJ1-2,15,TGTGCCAGCAGCTTAAGTTATGGGGGGAACGCTGGCTACACCTTC,CASSLSYGGNAGYTF
TRBV5-4,NA,NA,TRBJ2-7,15,TGTGCCAGCAGCTTTGGGGGGGCGGGCTCCTACGAGCAGTACTTC,CASSFGGAGSYEQYF
TRBV2,NA,NA,TRBJ2-5,11,TGTGCCAGCACAGGGCAAGAGACCCAGTACTTC,CASTGQETQYF
TRBV2,few,NA,TRBJ1-4,15,TGTGCCAGCAGGAGGACGGGAGCAACTAATGAAAAACTGTTTTTT,CASRRTGATNEKLFF
TRBV6-6,NA,NA,TRBJ1-4,14,TGTGCCAGCAGCCCCCGGGGGTCTAATGAAAAACTGTTTTTT,CASSPRGSNEKLFF
TRBV5-1,NA,TRBD2,TRBJ2-7,14,TGCGCCAGCAGCTTGGGCAGCGGGAGTTACGAGCAGTACTTC,CASSLGSGSYEQYF
TRBV30,NA,TRBD2,TRBJ2-1,17,TGTGCCTGGAGTAAATACGGTAGCGGGAGCTCCTACAATGAGCAGTTCTTC,CAWSKYGSGSSYNEQFF
TRBV19,NA,TRBD1,TRBJ1-1,14,TGTGCCAGCTATCCCCGGACAGGAGGCACTGAAGCTTTCTTT,CASYPRTGGTEAFF
TRBV30,NA,NA,TRBJ2-3,13,TGTGCCTGGGGAACGGGAGCCGTAGATACGCAGTATTTT,CAWGTGAVDTQYF
TRBV29-1,NA,NA,TRBJ1-2,12,TGCAGCGGTGGGGGGTTGAACTATGGCTACACCTTC,CSGGGLNYGYTF
TRBV5-1,NA,NA,TRBJ2-1,15,TGCGCCAGCAGCCCCCAGGGGTCTGCCTACAATGAGCAGTTCTTC,CASSPQGSAYNEQFF
TRBV18,NA,TRBD2,TRBJ2-5,15,TGTGCCAGCTCACCTGGGCGGACTAGTCAAGAGACCCAGTACTTC,CASSPGRTSQETQYF
TRBV18,NA,TRBD1,TRBJ2-5,13,TGTGCCAGCTCACGGGACAGGCAAGAGACCCAGTACTTC,CASSRDRQETQYF
TRBV6-5,NA,NA,TRBJ1-5,15,TGTGCCAGCAGCCTAGATTGGGGCCCTAATCAGCCCCAGCATTTT,CASSLDWGPNQPQHF
TRBV30,NA,NA,TRBJ2-2,13,TGTGCCTGGAGTGTCTCGAACACCGGGGAGCTGTTTTTT,CAWSVSNTGELFF
TRBV10-3,NA,NA,TRBJ2-2,13,TGTGCCACCCCTAGCGACCCCACCGGGGAGCTGTTTTTT,CATPSDPTGELFF
TRBV5-1,NA,TRBD1,TRBJ2-2,14,TGCGCCAGCAGCTTGGCGGCAGGGGGCAATCCCCTGTTTTTT,CASSLAAGGNPLFF
TRBV7-2,NA,NA,TRBJ2-5,15,TGTGCCAGCAGCCCCCTTGGGGGCTACCAAGAGACCCAGTACTTC,CASSPLGGYQETQYF
TRBV6-5,NA,NA,TRBJ1-1,14,TGTGCCAGCAGTTACTCGGGAGGGGGGACTGAAGCTTTCTTT,CASSYSGGGTEAFF
TRBV5-4,NA,NA,TRBJ1-4,14,TGTGCCAGCCAAGTTGGGGGGGTTAATGAAAAACTGTTTTTT,CASQVGGVNEKLFF
TRBV3-1/TRBV3-2,NA,TRBD2,TRBJ2-3,16,TGTGCCAGCAGCCTCCTCGGGAGGGGCATGACAGATACGCAGTATTTT,CASSLLGRGMTDTQYF
TRBV12-3/TRBV12-4,NA,TRBD1,TRBJ1-2,13,TGTGCCAACCCGGACAGGGGTAACTATGGCTACACCTTC,CANPDRGNYGYTF
TRBV29-1,once,NA,TRBJ2-1,11,TGCAGCGTTGACCAGGGTAATGAGCAGTTCTTC,CSVDQGNEQFF
TRBV14,NA,TRBD2,TRBJ2-1,14,TGTGCCAGCAGCCCGGGACTAGCCGCACGTGAGCAGTTCTTC,CASSPGLAAREQFF
TRBV2,once,NA,TRBJ2-2,13,TGTGCCAGCAGGCTCTCGCGCACCGGGGAGCTGTTTTTT,CASRLSRTGELFF
TRBV5-1,NA,NA,TRBJ2-7,15,TGCGCCAGCAGCCCCGAAAGCGGTAGCTCCTACGAGCAGTACTTC,CASSPESGSSYEQYF
TRBV12-3/TRBV12-4,NA,NA,TRBJ1-5,13,TGTGCCAGCAGCCCCCCCGGAGGGCAGCCCCAGCATTTT,CASSPPGGQPQHF
TRBV4-2,NA,TRBD2,TRBJ2-1,16,TGTGCCAGCAGCCAAGGGCGGGGGAGGTCCTACAATGAGCAGTTCTTC,CASSQGRGRSYNEQFF
TRBV27,NA,NA,TRBJ2-1,13,TGTGCCAGCAGTTCCCGACTAAGCAATGAGCAGTTCTTC,CASSSRLSNEQFF
TRBV6-6,NA,NA,TRBJ1-2,13,TGTGCCAGCAGTCTCCCCCCAGGCAATGGCTACACCTTC,CASSLPPGNGYTF
TRBV18,NA,NA,TRBJ2-3,14,TGTGCCAGCTCACCAGGACTTCCACGGGATACGCAGTATTTT,CASSPGLPRDTQYF
TRBV29-1,few,TRBD2,TRBJ2-1,14,TGCAGCGTCGCCCATAGCGGGGGCTACAATGAGCAGTTCTTC,CSVAHSGGYNEQFF
TRBV19,few,TRBD1,TRBJ1-1,13,TGTGCCAGTAGTGACAGGGGAGGCACTGAAGCTTTCTTT,CASSDRGGTEAFF
TRBV29-1,NA,NA,TRBJ2-7,10,TGCAGCGCCTATCTCTACGAGCAGTACTTC,CSAYLYEQYF
TRBV4-3,NA,NA,TRBJ1-1,14,TGCGCCAGCAGCCAAGATCTGTCGGGAATTGAAGCTTTCTTT,CASSQDLSGIEAFF
TRBV2,NA,NA,TRBJ1-1,15,TGTGCCAGCAGTGAAGACCCAGGCATGAACACTGAAGCTTTCTTT,CASSEDPGMNTEAFF
TRBV18,NA,TRBD1,TRBJ1-1,12,TGTGCCAGCTCAGCGGACAGGATTGAAGCTTTCTTT,CASSADRIEAFF
TRBV12-3/TRBV12-4,many,TRBD2,TRBJ2-7,13,TGTGCCAGCAGTTTAGAAGGGAGCGGGGAAAAGTACTTC,CASSLEGSGEKYF
TRBV19,NA,NA,TRBJ2-2,14,TGTGCCAGTATCTCCCCCCCAGGGATCGGGGAGCTGTTTTTT,CASISPPGIGELFF
TRBV10-3,NA,NA,TRBJ1-1,16,TGTGCCATCGGACGGGGGGTTCTTACAGAAGCCGCTGAAGCTTTCTTT,CAIGRGVLTEAAEAFF
TRBV19,NA,TRBD1,TRBJ2-6,16,TGTGCCAGTACCCCGCGGACAGGTGCTGGGGCCAACGTCCTGACTTTC,CASTPRTGAGANVLTF
TRBV5-1,NA,NA,TRBJ2-1,16,TGCGCCAGCAGCTTGGGCGGGACGCCGTCTTACAATGAGCAGTTCTTC,CASSLGGTPSYNEQFF
TRBV5-8,NA,NA,TRBJ1-5,15,TGTGCCAGCAGCTTGGGACAAGATAGCAATCAGCCCCAGCATTTT,CASSLGQDSNQPQHF
TRBV5-1,NA,NA,TRBJ1-1,15,TGCGCCAGCAGCTTGGAGCACAGGGCGGGCACTGAAGCTTTCTTT,CASSLEHRAGTEAFF
TRBV15,NA,TRBD1,TRBJ1-2,17,TGTGCCACCAGCAGAGGGGATCCGGGACAGGTGGCCTATGGCTACACCTTC,CATSRGDPGQVAYGYTF
TRBV11-2,few,NA,TRBJ1-2,15,TGTGCCAGCAGCTCCCGGGGAACAGCTGCCTATGGCTACACCTTC,CASSSRGTAAYGYTF
TRBV29-1,NA,NA,TRBJ1-2,12,TGCAGCGTTGACAGGGTCGACTATGGCTACACCTTC,CSVDRVDYGYTF
TRBV7-2,NA,NA,TRBJ2-3,17,TGTGCCAGCAGCTTATTACGTCTAGCAGGAACTCCAGATACGCAGTATTTT,CASSLLRLAGTPDTQYF
TRBV4-3,NA,TRBD2,TRBJ2-1,16,TGCGCCAGCAGCCCACAGGCGGGAGGTACCTACAATGAGCAGTTCTTC,CASSPQAGGTYNEQFF
TRBV18,NA,NA,TRBJ2-2,15,TGTGCCAGCTCACCCGGAGTCAGAGGCACCGGGGAGCTGTTTTTT,CASSPGVRGTGELFF
TRBV5-5,NA,NA,TRBJ1-4,14,TGTGCCAGCAGCTTCCCCGGGACTAATGAAAAACTGTTTTTT,CASSFPGTNEKLFF
TRBV5-8,NA,TRBD2,TRBJ2-1,12,TGTGCCAGCGCCACCCGACTAGCGGGACAGTTCTTC,CASATRLAGQFF
TRBV4-2,NA,TRBD1,TRBJ2-7,16,TGTGCCAGCACCTCGGAGCCGGGACAGGGGGCCTACGAGCAGTACTTC,CASTSEPGQGAYEQYF